What follows is one T cell receptor beta chain and its context. The antigen remains undetermined. This entry belongs to a study of shared clonotypes between healthy human individuals. As for the study in general: The plates for each donor numbered three CD4 naive, three CD4 memory, two CD8 naive and one CD8 memory. Regarding the study as a whole: In contrast to clonotypes shared by all four donors, non-shared clonotypes had lower generation probabilities.

This CDR3 has 15 residues. Germline V gene sequence: CDR1 SGHTA, CDR2 FQGNSA. V lost 1 base and J 3 bases, leaving 12 bases between the germline ends. Replicate PCRs for sorted subsets used approximately 220 ng DNA; this equaled 25,000 to 30,000 T cell genomes. Clones were read by immunoSEQ multiplex PCR, and TCRdb kept only the in-frame ones, dropping some. The table lists fewer than 1.6 million clones, 98% to 99% of them singletons. This receptor was obtained from a man aged 25-45 years in good health. Material: naive CD4+ T cells sorted from blood. Subset given: CD45RA+ positively selected. The rearrangement links TRBV7-2 to TRBJ1-1; D is perhaps TRBD1 (5 bases). The CDR3 loop is CASSLGGLLYTEAFF. CDR3 DNA sequence: TGTGCCAGCAGCTTAGGGGGCCTTTTGTACACTGAAGCTTTCTTT.